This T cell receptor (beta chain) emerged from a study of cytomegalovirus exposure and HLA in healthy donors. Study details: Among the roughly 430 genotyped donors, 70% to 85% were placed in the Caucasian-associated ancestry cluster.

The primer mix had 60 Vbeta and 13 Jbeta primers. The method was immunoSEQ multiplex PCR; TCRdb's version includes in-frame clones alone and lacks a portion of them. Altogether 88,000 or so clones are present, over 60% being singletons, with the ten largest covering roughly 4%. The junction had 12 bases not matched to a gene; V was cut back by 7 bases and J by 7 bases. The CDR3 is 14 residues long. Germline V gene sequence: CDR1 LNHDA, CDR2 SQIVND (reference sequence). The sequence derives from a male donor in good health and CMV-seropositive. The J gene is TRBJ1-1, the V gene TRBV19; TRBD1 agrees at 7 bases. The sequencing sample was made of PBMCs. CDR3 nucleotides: TGTGCCAGTATTCCTCGACAGGGAGGAGGTGAAGCTTTCTTT. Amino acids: CASIPRQGGGEAFF.